This T cell receptor (beta chain) was captured by sequencing in a study of OX40 agonist ivuxolimab in advanced cancers. The protocol was immunoSEQ multiplex PCR, while the TCRdb copy is restricted to in-frame clones and leaves out a portion. The repertoire includes 65,000 to 95,000 clones, more than 70% of them detected once, and more than 8.5% sits in the top ten. Looked up from germline, CDR1 is MNHNY and CDR2 is SVGAGI (reference sequence). The CDR3 contains 15 residues. The V gene end was trimmed by 5 bases and the J gene end by 8 bases; junction bases not matched to a gene: 13. This receptor was taken from an adult with an advanced solid tumor such as melanoma, head and neck, liver or kidney cancer. The chain uses TRBV6-6 and TRBJ1-2, with 8 nucleotides matching TRBD1. Material: CD4+ or CD8+ T cells sorted from blood, obtained in a trial of the OX40 agonist ivuxolimab. CDR3 region: CASSTRQGIALGYTF. The CDR3 DNA is TGTGCCAGCAGTACACGACAGGGGATCGCCCTAGGCTACACCTTC.